This T cell receptor beta chain was recorded in a study of T cell responses to AZD1222 COVID-19 vaccine (dated by TCRdb to 2020 to 2023). Background for the entire study: A total of about 250 trial participants underwent TCR sequencing, of whom about 200 had received two doses of AZD1222 and some 25 had received two doses of the MenACWY control vaccine. Enrollment into the trials was organized by age into subgroups of 18-55, 56-69 and 70-plus years, and those subgroups contained roughly 150, 30 and 60 TCR-sequenced participants, respectively. Study-wide findings and limitations: No day 14 peak-response samples were available, so repertoires were characterized only after the peak T cell response. Participants were mostly white British, with more females than males. The authors suggested clonal diversity may have been underestimated. Conclusions about previously exposed vaccinees are limited, since just five or six AZD1222 recipients were seropositive for SARS-CoV-2 at baseline. Epitopes outside the regions mutated in the B.1.351 and B.1.1.7 variants were reportedly recognized by nearly half of the unique spike-specific TCRs. After two AZD1222 doses, both the breadth and the depth of spike-specific TCRs were significantly higher than at day 0 and than in MenACWY recipients. The 56-69-year group was small, and its depth increase did not reach significance, likely because of low power. Vaccine-associated CD4 TCRs spanned the whole spike protein, with dominant responses in regions 160-218 and 743-854.

The count of this clone is one. This clone's antigen is unknown. There are no base qualities to consult, and no much larger clone falls within one base. From a lookup of the germline V gene, CDR1 and CDR2 are LGHNA and YNFKEQ. Germline trimming amounts to 3 bases on V and 10 bases on J, with 8 as the count of junction bases outside the gene matches. Counted from cysteine to phenylalanine, this CDR3 has 13 amino acids. CDR3 DNA is the only sequence kept; it has 39 bases, read in frame from the first base. The CDR3 regions of human TCRbeta chains were analyzed by immunosequencing. Under the source paper's analysis protocol: TCRs in the repertoires were matched against a reference library of SARS-CoV-2-specific TCRs that had been generated with the MIRA antigen-specificity platform. Breadth was defined as the fraction of unique TCRs that were SARS-CoV-2-associated. Depth was defined as the fraction of total T cells that were SARS-CoV-2-associated. Using the MIRA data, every spike-specific TCR was mapped to the spike region that the TCR reacted to and assigned to either a CD4 or a CD8 class. Log10-transformed breadth and depth values were compared by one-way ANOVA with Sidak's multiple comparisons tests. The table was pulled from immuneACCESS by TCRdb, which kept in-frame rearrangements only. Such tables lose some clones; where checked, under half of the loss comes from unresolved V genes, and the rest has no known cause. Clonal size and the V and J genes are those of that table, whereas D and trimming came from the DNA. The sample table contains 90,000 to 120,000 clones; only one count was recorded for approximately 92% of them. The ten largest make up over 7% of the sample.

Reading the label with the study, this specimen's time point is: about 28 days (+/-7) after the second vaccine dose. AZD1222 recipients given second doses at about 4 weeks or at about 12 weeks were pooled, since spike-specific TCR depth and breadth were not found to differ between the two schedules. Vaccinee samples came from UK trials COV001 and COV002, including a single-blind randomized controlled phase 2/3 trial of AZD1222 (ChAdOx1 nCoV-19) in healthy adults. For TCRbeta chain sequencing, PBMC samples from trial participants were taken at day 0 and at day 28 after the second dose. Sample: peripheral blood, taken 28 days after the second AZD1222 dose. This sequence was found in an adult who received the AZD1222 COVID-19 vaccine. Rearrangement joined TRBV4-2 to TRBJ1-1, and TRBD1 matches 7 of the central bases. The CDR3 protein is CASSQEGGLRAFF. DNA sequence: TGTGCCAGCAGCCAGGAAGGGGGCTTGAGAGCTTTCTTT.